Listed below are T cell receptor beta chains from one sample, sequenced in a study of cytomegalovirus exposure and HLA in healthy donors. Produced via immunoSEQ multiplex PCR; TCRdb's table is partial and in-frame only. This sample carries 150,000 or so clones, 82% of them seen once, and the ten largest clones take about 3.2%. The specimen was PBMCs. The source of these receptors is a man younger than 35 in good health and CMV-seropositive. The CDR3 runs from the conserved cysteine through the conserved F or W. D genes are given only for firm matches. Not all rows give a size; the values are once, few, many and, for expanded clones, a class.

j_call v_call d_call clone_size cdr3_aa cdr3_nt
TRBJ1-2 TRBV28 - few CASSLRGFGYTF TGTGCCAGCAGTTTAAGGGGCTTTGGCTACACCTTC
TRBJ1-2 TRBV29-1 TRBD1 few CSVRRTGDYGYTF TGCAGCGTTAGGCGGACAGGGGACTATGGCTACACCTTC
TRBJ2-2 TRBV10-1 TRBD2 - CATKRGSTGELFF TGCGCCACCAAGCGGGGGAGCACCGGGGAGCTGTTTTTT
TRBJ1-5 TRBV7-2 - - CASSGPYGQPQHF TGTGCCAGCAGCGGGCCTTACGGTCAGCCCCAGCATTTT
TRBJ2-7 TRBV29-1 TRBD1 - CSVVGTGGEQYF TGCAGCGTTGTGGGGACAGGGGGCGAGCAGTACTTC
TRBJ1-5 TRBV2 TRBD1 - CASSADRVVQPQHF TGTGCCAGCAGCGCAGACAGGGTGGTTCAGCCCCAGCATTTT
TRBJ1-4 TRBV18 TRBD1 - CASSIYRDRKSNEKLFF TGTGCCAGCTCGATATACCGGGACAGAAAGTCTAATGAAAAACTGTTTTTT
TRBJ1-5 TRBV19 TRBD1 few CASSPIHRGLGQPQHF TGTGCCAGTAGTCCCATCCACAGGGGATTGGGTCAGCCCCAGCATTTT
TRBJ2-4 TRBV28 TRBD2 - CASSQPSLAGVGYF TGTGCCAGCAGCCAACCGTCACTAGCGGGGGTTGGGTACTTC
TRBJ2-7 TRBV11-3 TRBD1 - CASSSGQGASYEQYF TGTGCCAGCAGCTCGGGACAGGGAGCCTCCTACGAGCAGTACTTC
TRBJ2-7 TRBV10-3 TRBD1 - CAISESDRAYEQYF TGTGCCATCAGTGAGTCGGACAGGGCCTACGAGCAGTACTTC
TRBJ1-2 TRBV6-5 - - CASSDHGAGGYTF TGTGCCAGCAGTGACCATGGGGCAGGAGGCTACACCTTC
TRBJ1-1 TRBV6-5 - - CASSYGAGLWNTEAFF TGTGCCAGCAGTTACGGGGCAGGGTTGTGGAACACTGAAGCTTTCTTT
TRBJ2-5 TRBV7-9 TRBD1 - CASSSRTGQETQYF TGTGCCAGCAGCTCCCGGACAGGGCAAGAGACCCAGTACTTC
TRBJ1-1 TRBV4-2 - few CASSQGGVGRMNTEAFF TGTGCCAGCAGCCAAGGGGGGGTCGGACGTATGAACACTGAAGCTTTCTTT
TRBJ2-2 TRBV5-6 - - CASSLGTDSKIRGELFF TGTGCCAGCAGCTTGGGTACGGACTCCAAAATTCGGGGGGAGCTGTTTTTT
TRBJ2-7 TRBV6-5 TRBD1 - CASRPDRGSYEQYF TGTGCCAGCAGACCCGACAGGGGTTCCTACGAGCAGTACTTC
TRBJ2-7 TRBV27 TRBD1 - CASSSGQGAREQYF TGTGCCAGCAGTTCCGGACAGGGGGCGCGGGAGCAGTACTTC
TRBJ2-7 TRBV9 - few CASSAHSSRSRYEQYF TGTGCCAGCAGCGCGCATAGTTCACGGTCCAGGTACGAGCAGTACTTC
TRBJ1-2 TRBV28 TRBD1 - CASSVGTGGIYGYTF TGTGCCAGCAGTGTTGGGACAGGGGGTATCTATGGCTACACCTTC
TRBJ1-4 TRBV25-1 - medium-sized CASSETLGATNEKLFF TGTGCCAGCAGTGAAACTTTGGGAGCAACTAATGAAAAACTGTTTTTT
TRBJ2-7 TRBV28 TRBD1 - CASSSSGTGTGEQYF TGTGCCAGCAGTTCATCCGGGACAGGGACTGGGGAGCAGTACTTC
TRBJ1-5 TRBV28 TRBD1 once CASKDRGGNQPQHF TGTGCCAGCAAAGACAGGGGTGGCAATCAGCCCCAGCATTTT
TRBJ1-5 TRBV7-9 TRBD1 - CASSTGGADNQPQHF TGTGCCAGCAGCACAGGGGGCGCGGACAATCAGCCCCAGCATTTT
TRBJ2-5 TRBV5-6 - - CASSSFVETQYF TGTGCCAGCAGCTCCTTCGTGGAGACCCAGTACTTC
TRBJ2-1 TRBV30 - - CAWIRSYNEQFF TGTGCCTGGATCCGGTCCTACAATGAGCAGTTCTTC
TRBJ1-1 TRBV19 TRBD1 - CASSSHGTGRSRTEAFF TGTGCCAGTAGTTCCCATGGGACAGGGAGGAGTAGGACTGAAGCTTTCTTT
TRBJ1-1 TRBV7-9 - - CASSQAIQGLAEAFF TGTGCCAGCAGCCAAGCTATACAGGGACTAGCTGAAGCTTTCTTT
TRBJ2-1 TRBV6-5 - once CASTGGRYNEQFF TGTGCCAGCACAGGGGGGAGGTACAATGAGCAGTTCTTC
TRBJ1-1 TRBV29-1 TRBD1 - CSVDRGNTEAFF TGCAGCGTGGACAGGGGGAACACTGAAGCTTTCTTT
TRBJ1-1 TRBV5-1 - - CASSAGDNLGTEAFF TGCGCCAGCAGCGCCGGGGACAACTTGGGCACTGAAGCTTTCTTT